The T cell receptor beta chain described here comes from a study of OX40 agonist ivuxolimab in advanced cancers. Notes on the research overall: Ivuxolimab was a fully human IgG2 agonistic monoclonal antibody targeting the costimulatory receptor OX40 (CD134). Intravenous ivuxolimab was administered to patients every 2 weeks at six dose levels: 0.01, 0.1, 0.3, 1.5, 3 and 10 mg/kg. Patients were allowed to have had prior anti-PD-1, anti-PD-L1 or anti-CTLA-4 therapy, and 40% of the dose-escalation patients had been treated with checkpoint inhibitors. Of the 50 or so patients in dose escalation, around 19 had hepatocellular carcinoma, about 15 had melanoma, 9 had renal cell carcinoma and 9 had head and neck cancer. Peripheral TCRbeta sequencing aimed to test whether ivuxolimab altered TCR sequence diversity and caused clonal T-cell expansion. Partial responses occurred in three dose-escalation patients, of whom one had hepatocellular carcinoma and two had cutaneous melanoma. The paper reports the monotherapy dose-escalation portion (N = 52 patients) of the phase I ivuxolimab trial. In the dose-escalation cohort, 75% to 85% of patients were male, and the mean age was around 65 years with a range of roughly 20 to 79.

This clone was counted only a few times. It has no known antigen specificity. Base qualities are not provided; no much larger clone lies one nucleotide away. Patients with autoimmune disease history or receiving systemic immunosuppression were excluded from the trial. In every dose cohort, peripheral blood was drawn for TCR sequencing at baseline, cycle 4 day 1, and cycle 7 day 1. Samples were obtained from an open-label, multicenter, first-in-human phase I dose-escalation trial of ivuxolimab. Adults with locally advanced or metastatic head and neck squamous cell, hepatocellular, melanoma or renal cell carcinoma were enrolled in the trial. Before TCR sequencing, CD4+ T cells and CD8+ T cells were sorted from peripheral blood as separate populations. V gives up 0 bases and J gives up 5 bases, and the segment between their germline ends measures 11 bases. The CDR3 contains 14 residues, cysteine and phenylalanine counted. Only the CDR3 DNA stays, 42 bases, in frame from base 1. The germline V gene yields SGDLS for CDR1 and YYNGEE for CDR2.

Overall study outcomes, separate from this receptor: In the 0.1-3.0 mg/kg groups, partial responders were among the patients with the lowest normalized peripheral clonal expansion, particularly in CD8+ T cells. At doses of 0.1 to 3.0 mg/kg, clonal expansion of both CD4+ and CD8+ T cells in blood was seen between baseline and week 6. After ivuxolimab, CD8+ T cells had more expanded clones than CD4+ T cells on average. Which antigens the clonally expanded peripheral T cells were specific for was not determined. Low levels of normalized T-cell clonal expansion were also seen in some patients who did not respond.

Genomic DNA was isolated from the sorted cells so that the TCRbeta CDR3 region could be sequenced. TCRbeta CDR3 regions were sequenced using the immunoSEQ Assay. Imported from immuneACCESS, the table was reduced by TCRdb to in-frame sequences with V and J called. These copies leave out some clones; in studies compared against another copy, an unresolved V gene accounts for under half, and the cause of the remainder is not known. Here the sample has tens of thousands of clones; 84% occur a single time. The biggest ten clones account for about 0.65% of the sample. Here the chain combines TRBV9 and TRBJ2-5, and perhaps TRBD2 as D gene, on 6 matching bases. The sequences come from CD4+ or CD8+ T cells sorted from blood, collected in a trial of the OX40 agonist ivuxolimab. This TCR derives from an adult with an advanced solid tumor such as melanoma, head and neck, liver or kidney cancer. This receptor has the CDR3 CASSVAPGRETQYF. The base sequence is TGTGCCAGCAGCGTAGCCCCGGGGAGGGAGACCCAGTACTTC.